This T cell receptor (beta chain) was sequenced for a study of cytomegalovirus exposure and HLA in healthy donors. Findings of the study overall: Whilst most TCR sequences proved rare, a subset of public TCRs occurred across many donors. The authors enumerated some 160 TCR beta chains as linked to cytomegalovirus.

Clones were read by immunoSEQ multiplex PCR, and TCRdb kept only the in-frame ones, dropping some. The repertoire has fewer than 250,000 clones, about 86% of them found once; the top ten carry about 2.8%. About this clone itself: What it binds is not known.

This TCR came from a man aged 18 to 30 in good health and CMV-seronegative. The specimen was PBMCs.

The CDR3 loop reads CAWSRMEANYEQYF. In DNA, the CDR3 is TGTGCCTGGAGTAGGATGGAGGCTAACTACGAGCAGTACTTC. The V call is TRBV30, the J call TRBJ2-7; perhaps TRBD2 as D (5 bases). Per the germline V gene, CDR1 is GTSNPN and CDR2 is SVGIG (reference sequence). V was clipped by 2 bases and J by 3 bases, with 14 bases between them. CDR3 length equals 14 residues.